The 10 T cell receptor beta chains reported below all come from one sample, sequenced in a study of identifying expanded T cells in peripheral blood. Assay: immunoSEQ multiplex PCR; the TCRdb copy retains only in-frame clones and omits some. The sample yields just under 65,000 clones, more than 70% seen once. Sequenced material: blood. The source of these receptors is a person aged 18 to 70 in good health.

The V and J genes are TRBV2 and TRBJ1-1, with no clear D. The V gene's germline CDR1 is SNHLY and CDR2 FYNNEI. CDR3 length: 15 amino acids. V was shortened by 1 base and J by 3 bases, with 12 bases between the two germline ends. CDR3 protein: CASSEGAGGYTEAFF. The CDR3 nucleotides are TGTGCCAGCAGTGAAGGGGCGGGAGGATACACTGAAGCTTTCTTT. The full variable domain, its missing parts supplied by reference TRBV2 and TRBJ1-1, is EPEVTQTPSHQVTQMGQEVILRCVPISNHLYFYWYRQILGQKVEFLVSFYNNEISEKSEIFDDQFSVERPDGSNFTLKIRSTKLEDSAMYFCASSEGAGGYTEAFFGQGTRLTVV.

V and J are TRBV18 and TRBJ2-1; 14 bases fit TRBD2. Losses at the gene ends were 3 bases for V and 8 bases for J; bases not matched to a gene: 6. There are 16 residues in the CDR3. Germline lookup yields CDR1 KGHSH and CDR2 LQKENI. CDR3 amino acids: CASSPGTSGSLDEQFF. The CDR3 bases are TGTGCCAGCTCACCTGGGACTAGCGGGAGCTTAGATGAGCAGTTCTTC.

The J gene is TRBJ2-7, the V gene TRBV6-1, with unresolved D. Germline V CDR1 and CDR2: MNHNS, SASEGT. The CDR3 totals 12 residues. The germline V and J ends were trimmed by 5 bases and 2 bases, with 7 bases remaining between them. The CDR3 spells CASSRTTYEQYF. The CDR3 DNA is TGTGCCAGCAGTAGAACCACCTACGAGCAGTACTTC.

The chain couples TRBV7-3 to TRBJ2-5, with D uncertain. CDR3 length equals 14 residues. Trimming cost V 1 base and J 2 bases, with 8 bases left between them. Germline V gene data show CDR1 as SGHTA and CDR2 as FQGTGA. CDR3 bases: TGTGCCAGCAGCTTAAACGGACCGCAAGAGACCCAGTACTTC. Translated, it gives CASSLNGPQETQYF.

This chain uses TRBV6-1 with TRBJ2-2, with TRBD1 matching 7 bases. The CDR3 covers 14 residues. Trimming cost V 4 bases and J 6 bases; bases outside gene matches: 5. CDR1 and CDR2 from the germline V gene are MNHNS and SASEGT. The CDR3 nucleotides are TGTGCCAGCAGTGCGAAGACAGGGCCCGGGGAGCTGTTTTTT. Translated: CASSAKTGPGELFF.

The chain has TRBV4-1 and TRBJ2-3; 11 bases agree with TRBD2. Germline V lookup: CDR1 MGHRA, CDR2 YSYEKL. This CDR3 spans 22 amino acids. The trim removed 0 bases at V and 0 bases at J, leaving 17 bases unmatched. This chain's CDR3 is CASSQDPGGSGGAVWSTDTQYF. The CDR3 nucleotides read TGCGCCAGCAGCCAAGATCCAGGCGGTAGCGGGGGGGCTGTTTGGAGCACAGATACGCAGTATTTT.

Comments on this clone: This clone may be a read error of a much larger clone one base away. This chain connects TRBV6-8 to TRBJ2-7; TRBD1 aligns across 12 bases. CDR1 and CDR2 (germline): MNHGY, SAAAGT. The CDR3 totals 15 residues. The CDR3 loop reads CASSEGTGGSYGQYF. The CDR3 coding sequence is TGTGCCAGCAGTGAAGGGACAGGGGGCTCCTACGGGCAGTACTTC.

The rearrangement links TRBV7-2 to TRBJ1-1; 7 nucleotides match TRBD1. The ends lost 5 bases at V and 4 bases at J; junction bases unmatched: 10. CDR1 is SGHTA, CDR2 FQGNSA, per germline. The CDR3 loop spans 15 amino acids. The CDR3 nucleotides read TGTGCCAGCAGCGCACGACAGGGTAGAGGCACTGAAGCTTTCTTT. Its protein is CASSARQGRGTEAFF. Full variable domain (missing parts from reference TRBV7-2 and TRBJ1-1): GAGVSQSPSNKVTEKGKDVELRCDPISGHTALYWYRQSLGQGLEFLIYFQGNSAPDKSGLPSDRFSAERTGGSVSTLTIQRTQQEDSAVYLCASSARQGRGTEAFFGQGTRLTVV.

This chain links TRBV10-1 with TRBJ2-7; D may correspond to TRBD1 or TRBD2 (5 bases each). V was clipped by 8 bases and J by 0 bases, with 20 bases between them. CDR3 length: 16 residues. Per germline, CDR1 WNHNN and CDR2 SYGVQD (reference sequence). The CDR3: CASFTYEGPDSYEQYF. As DNA, the CDR3 is TGCGCCAGCTTTACATATGAGGGGCCAGACTCCTACGAGCAGTACTTC.

The chain combines TRBV30 with TRBJ2-2; 8 nucleotides line up with TRBD1. This CDR3 has 15 residues. Germline assignment: CDR1 GTSNPN and CDR2 SVGIG (reference sequence). With V trimmed by 0 bases and J by 6 bases, 6 bases remained unmatched. DNA of the CDR3: TGTGCCTGGAGTGTAGCGGACAGGGCGTCCGGGGAGCTGTTTTTT. This codes for CAWSVADRASGELFF.